Below are 22 T cell receptor beta chains sequenced from a single sample in a study of blood T cell repertoires in COVID-19. Sequencing was performed with immunoSEQ multiplex PCR; in TCRdb, only in-frame clones are kept and a portion is missing. The data contain about 43,000 clones, over 75% of them singletons. Sequencing input: peripheral blood. All receptors derive from a woman aged 55-70 years with acute or convalescent COVID-19.

The CDR3 is CASSLSHYSGNTIYF. In DNA form, the CDR3 reads TGTGCCAGCAGCTTATCTCACTACTCTGGAAACACCATATATTTT. The V and J genes are TRBV7-7 and TRBJ1-3, with D hard to call. CDR3 length: 15 amino acids. V was trimmed by 2 bases and J by 0 bases, leaving 8 bases between them. Germline V gene data show CDR1 as SSHAT and CDR2 as FNYEAQ (reference sequence).

In this sample, this clone turned up once. The rearrangement uses TRBV12-3 or TRBV12-4 and TRBJ2-7; D remains ambiguous. CDR3 size: 13 residues. The germline V and J ends were trimmed by 2 bases and 2 bases, with 7 bases remaining between them. In nucleotides, the CDR3 is TGTGCCAGCAGTTTAACAGTCGCCTACGAGCAGTACTTC. Its protein is CASSLTVAYEQYF.

The chain joins TRBV7-9 to TRBJ2-5; the match to TRBD2 covers 12 bases. The CDR3 sequence is 15 residues long. J was trimmed by 5 bases and V by 5 bases; bases with no gene match: 6. Germline V gene sequence: CDR1 SEHNR, CDR2 FQNEAQ (reference sequence). This chain's CDR3 is CASSAGLAGRETQYF. CDR3 DNA sequence: TGTGCCAGCAGCGCCGGACTAGCGGGGAGGGAGACCCAGTACTTC.

The chain carries TRBV10-2 and TRBJ2-1, with TRBD1 matching 7 bases. The V gene end was trimmed by 4 bases and the J gene end by 8 bases; junction bases not matched to a gene: 8. There are 14 residues in the CDR3. Per the germline V gene, CDR1 is WSHSY and CDR2 is SAAADI. The CDR3 spells CASSGTGVVHEQFF. The CDR3 DNA sequence: TGCGCCAGCAGTGGGACAGGCGTTGTACATGAGCAGTTCTTC.

The chain is built from TRBV19 and TRBJ1-4; possibly TRBD1 for D (6 bases). Trimming took 6 bases from V and 4 from J, leaving 21 bases between them. Germline V CDR1 and CDR2: LNHDA, SQIVND (reference sequence). The CDR3 spans 17 residues. CDR3 in amino acids: CASRNLGHRFGNEKLFF. CDR3 nucleotides: TGTGCCAGTAGGAACTTGGGACATCGCTTTGGTAATGAAAAACTGTTTTTT. Filled out from reference TRBV19 and TRBJ1-4, the complete variable domain reads DGGITQSPKYLFRKEGQNVTLSCEQNLNHDAMYWYRQDPGQGLRLIYYSQIVNDFQKGDIAEGYSVSREKKESFPLTVTSAQKNPTAFYLCASRNLGHRFGNEKLFFGSGTQLSVL.

The V call is TRBV27, the J call TRBJ1-1, with D possibly TRBD1 on 6 matching bases. The CDR3 totals 13 residues. Looked up from germline, CDR1 is MNHEY and CDR2 is SMNVEV (reference sequence). Trimming pared 0 bases from V and 4 bases from J, leaving 6 bases between. The CDR3 sequence is CASSLSQGTEAFF. In DNA form, the CDR3 reads TGTGCCAGCAGTTTATCACAGGGCACTGAAGCTTTCTTT.

This chain links TRBV9 with TRBJ1-1; no clear D gene. The CDR3 is 14 residues long. Germline CDR1 and CDR2: SGDLS and YYNGEE. V was cut by 0 bases and J by 5 bases, with 11 bases left in between. As DNA, the CDR3 is TGTGCCAGCAGCGTAGGAACAAGAGGGACTGAAGCTTTCTTT. This encodes CASSVGTRGTEAFF.

A single count supports this clone. This sequence joins TRBV19 and TRBJ1-1; 8 bases fit TRBD1. This CDR3 is built from 15 residues. Looked up from germline, CDR1 is LNHDA and CDR2 is SQIVND (reference sequence). Unmatched junction bases numbered 5, after V lost 4 bases and J lost 1 base. CDR3 in amino acids: CASSTEDRANTEAFF. The CDR3 nucleotides read TGTGCCAGTAGTACCGAGGACAGGGCGAACACTGAAGCTTTCTTT.

This clone was observed a single time. The chain joins TRBV5-1 to TRBJ2-2; 8 nucleotides align to TRBD2. V trimming: 1 base; J trimming: 7 bases; junction bases outside the gene matches: 3. Germline values: CDR1 SGHRS, CDR2 YFSETQ. The CDR3 is 14 residues long. The CDR3 loop reads CASSLSGGDGELFF. In nucleotides, the CDR3 is TGCGCCAGCAGCTTGAGCGGGGGCGACGGGGAGCTGTTTTTT.

The chain carries TRBV5-4 and TRBJ1-3; D is possibly TRBD1 (5 bases). Trimming took 2 bases from V and 6 from J, leaving 12 bases between them. The germline CDR1 and CDR2 sequences are SGHNT and YYREEE (reference sequence). CDR3 size: 14 residues. This CDR3 is CASSFMGGKNTIYF. The CDR3 DNA reads TGTGCCAGCAGCTTTATGGGGGGTAAAAACACCATATATTTT.

This rearrangement joins TRBV18 to TRBJ1-5; D remains unclear. This CDR3 contains 13 residues. Germline V gene lookup returns CDR1 KGHSH and CDR2 LQKENI. V lost 2 bases and J 6 bases, leaving 8 bases between the germline ends. CDR3 in amino acids: CASSPELVQPQHF. DNA for the CDR3: TGTGCCAGCTCACCAGAGCTGGTTCAGCCCCAGCATTTT.

This chain joins TRBV19 and TRBJ1-1; TRBD1 matches at 8 bases. This CDR3 is built from 12 residues. The germline CDR1 and CDR2 sequences are LNHDA and SQIVND (reference sequence). The CDR3 reads CGVGQGSTEAFF. The CDR3 DNA reads TGTGGGGTTGGACAGGGTAGCACTGAAGCTTTCTTT.

Here the CDR3 reads CASGTDRVGNIQYF. CDR3 sequence (DNA): TGTGCTAGTGGGACTGACAGGGTTGGAAACATTCAGTACTTC. The chain employs TRBV12-5 and TRBJ2-4; 7 bases map to TRBD1. V lost 6 bases to trimming and J lost 6 bases; unmatched junction nucleotides: 8. From germline, CDR1 is LGHNT and CDR2 FRNRAP. The CDR3 length is 14 residues. Based on the CDR3 plus reference TRBV12-5 and TRBJ2-4, the full variable domain is DARVTQTPRHKVTEMGQEVTMRCQPILGHNTVFWYRQTMMQGLELLAYFRNRAPLDDSGMPKDRFSAEMPDATLATLKIQPSEPRDSAVYFCASGTDRVGNIQYFGAGTRLSVL.

The chain couples TRBV5-5 to TRBJ2-2; 8 positions match TRBD1. V shed 6 bases and J 5 bases; nucleotides not matched to a gene: 15. Germline V gives CDR1 SGHKS, CDR2 YYEKEE (reference sequence). The CDR3 consists of 17 residues. As DNA, the CDR3 is TGTGCCAGCACCACCCTACAGGGGGAACGGGGGACCGGGGAGCTGTTTTTT. Translation: CASTTLQGERGTGELFF.

The chain couples TRBV7-2 to TRBJ2-7; a possible D gene is TRBD1 (6 bases). Between the trimmed V and J ends, which lost 5 bases and 2 bases, there was a span of 13 bases. This CDR3 spans 14 amino acids. Germline CDR1 reads SGHTA; CDR2 reads FQGNSA. CDR3 residues: CASSQRQDAYEQYF. The CDR3 DNA is TGTGCCAGCAGCCAGAGACAGGACGCCTACGAGCAGTACTTC.

In this sample, this clone turned up once. This sequence joins TRBV7-2 and TRBJ2-7, with a tentative D call TRBD2 (6 bases). This CDR3 has 14 amino acids. V lost 2 bases and J 3 bases, leaving 11 bases between the germline ends. CDR1 and CDR2 (germline): SGHTA, FQGNSA. CDR3 protein: CASSLRGTFYEQYF. The CDR3 nucleotides are TGTGCCAGCAGCTTAAGAGGGACTTTCTACGAGCAGTACTTC. Filled out from reference TRBV7-2 and TRBJ2-7, the complete variable domain reads GAGVSQSPSNKVTEKGKDVELRCDPISGHTALYWYRQSLGQGLEFLIYFQGNSAPDKSGLPSDRFSAERTGGSVSTLTIQRTQQEDSAVYLCASSLRGTFYEQYFGPGTRLTVT.

This clone was counted a few times. The CDR3 coding sequence is TGTGCCAGCAGCTTGGGGACAGGGGGCGTCGAAAAACTGTTTTTT. This sequence encodes CASSLGTGGVEKLFF. The chain carries TRBV5-4 and TRBJ1-4, with 11 bases aligning to TRBD1. The germline CDR1 and CDR2 sequences are SGHNT and YYREEE (reference sequence). The CDR3 sequence is 15 residues long. V shed 0 bases, J shed 8 bases, and the junction held 3 bases outside the gene matches.

The chain is built from TRBV12-5 and TRBJ1-3, with D perhaps TRBD1 (6 bases). Per the germline V gene, CDR1 is LGHNT and CDR2 is FRNRAP. The CDR3 spans 13 residues. The V end was cut by 5 bases, the J end by 8 bases, with 13 bases between. The CDR3: CASGVWTAHTIYF. The CDR3 DNA reads TGTGCTAGTGGTGTTTGGACAGCTCACACCATATATTTT.

This chain links TRBV7-2 with TRBJ2-7; 7 nucleotides match TRBD1. The V and J ends lost 3 bases and 5 bases, in that order; junction bases with no gene match: 10. Per the germline V gene, CDR1 is SGHTA and CDR2 is FQGNSA. This CDR3 spans 15 amino acids. The CDR3 reads CASSLTLTGPNEQYF. CDR3 bases: TGTGCCAGCAGCTTGACCTTGACAGGGCCCAACGAGCAGTACTTC.

The chain has TRBV11-3 and TRBJ2-1; D unresolved. Germline CDR1 SGHNT, CDR2 YENEEA. Trimming pared 0 bases from V and 6 bases from J, leaving 3 bases between. The CDR3 has 12 amino acids. This chain's CDR3 is CASSLDLNEQFF. The CDR3 nucleotides read TGTGCCAGCAGCTTAGATCTCAATGAGCAGTTCTTC.

This chain uses TRBV12-3 or TRBV12-4 with TRBJ2-7, with D perhaps matching TRBD1 (6 bases). Trimming pared 8 bases from V and 5 bases from J, leaving 16 bases between. This CDR3 has 13 amino acids. The CDR3 region is CASGPQGYNEQYF. In nucleotides, the CDR3 is TGTGCCAGCGGCCCTCAGGGGTACAACGAGCAGTACTTC.

This clone has just one count. The chain is built from TRBV5-1 and TRBJ2-1; 8 nucleotides line up with TRBD2. This CDR3 spans 15 amino acids. The junction had 8 bases not matched to a gene; V was cut back by 0 bases and J by 9 bases. The germline V gene encodes CDR1 SGHRS and CDR2 YFSETQ. Written as DNA, the CDR3 is TGCGCCAGCAGCTTGGGGACTAGCAGGGAGGCTGAGCAGTTCTTC. Amino acids: CASSLGTSREAEQFF.